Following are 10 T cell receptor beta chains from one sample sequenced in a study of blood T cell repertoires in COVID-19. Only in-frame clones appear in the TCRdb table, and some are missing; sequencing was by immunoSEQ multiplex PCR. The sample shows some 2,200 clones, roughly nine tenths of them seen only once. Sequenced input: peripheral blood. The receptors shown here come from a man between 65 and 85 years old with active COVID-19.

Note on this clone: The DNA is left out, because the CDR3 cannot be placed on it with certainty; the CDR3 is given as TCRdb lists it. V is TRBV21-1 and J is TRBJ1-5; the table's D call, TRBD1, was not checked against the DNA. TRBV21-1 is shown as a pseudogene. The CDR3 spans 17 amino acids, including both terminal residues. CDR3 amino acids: CASSFRVGTGINQPQHF.

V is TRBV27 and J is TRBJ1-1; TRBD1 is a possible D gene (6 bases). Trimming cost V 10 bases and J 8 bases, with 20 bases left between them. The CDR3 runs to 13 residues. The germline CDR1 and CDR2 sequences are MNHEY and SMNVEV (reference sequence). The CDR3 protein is CATREGDGQEAFF. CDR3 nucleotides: TGTGCCACCCGGGAGGGGGACGGTCAAGAAGCTTTCTTT.

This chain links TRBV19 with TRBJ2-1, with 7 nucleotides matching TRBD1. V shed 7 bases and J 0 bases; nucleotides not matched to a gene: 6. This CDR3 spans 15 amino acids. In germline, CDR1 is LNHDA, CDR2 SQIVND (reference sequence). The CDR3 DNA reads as TGTGCCAGTACCCGGGACAGCGTCTCCTACAATGAGCAGTTCTTC. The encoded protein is CASTRDSVSYNEQFF.

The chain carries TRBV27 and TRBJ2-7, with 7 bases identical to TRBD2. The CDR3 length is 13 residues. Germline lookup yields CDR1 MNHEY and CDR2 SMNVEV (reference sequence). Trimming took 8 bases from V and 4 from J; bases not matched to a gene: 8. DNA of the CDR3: TGTGCCAGCGGAGAGCGGGACTTTTACGAGCAGTACTTC. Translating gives CASGERDFYEQYF.

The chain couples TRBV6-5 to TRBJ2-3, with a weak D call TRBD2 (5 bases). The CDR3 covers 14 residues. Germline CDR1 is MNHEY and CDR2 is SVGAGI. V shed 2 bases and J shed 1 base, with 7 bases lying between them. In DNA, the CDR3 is TGTGCCAGCAGTTACCTCGGGGGCACAGATACGCAGTATTTT. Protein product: CASSYLGGTDTQYF.

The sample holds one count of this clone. As DNA, the CDR3 is TGTGCCAGCTGGGGGGAAAACTACGAGCAGTACTTC. Translated, it gives CASWGENYEQYF. This rearrangement joins TRBV5-4 to TRBJ2-7, with a weak D call TRBD2 (6 bases). This CDR3 has 12 residues. V lost 7 bases, J lost 3 bases, and 11 bases lay in between. Germline values: CDR1 SGHNT, CDR2 YYREEE (reference sequence).

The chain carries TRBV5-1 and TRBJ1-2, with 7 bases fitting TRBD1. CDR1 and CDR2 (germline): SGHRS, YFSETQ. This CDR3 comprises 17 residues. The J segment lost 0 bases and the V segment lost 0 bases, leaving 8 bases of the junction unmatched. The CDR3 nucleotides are TGCGCCAGCAGCTTGGCGGTGAGACAGGGTTCTAACTATGGCTACACCTTC. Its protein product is CASSLAVRQGSNYGYTF.

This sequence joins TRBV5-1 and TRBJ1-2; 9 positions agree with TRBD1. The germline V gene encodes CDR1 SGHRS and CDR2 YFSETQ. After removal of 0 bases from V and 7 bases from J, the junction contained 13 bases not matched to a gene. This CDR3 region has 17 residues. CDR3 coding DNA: TGCGCCAGCAGCTTGGCCTCGACAGGGGGGTTTGATGGTGGCTACACCTTC. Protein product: CASSLASTGGFDGGYTF.

CDR3 DNA: TGCGCCAGCAGTGAGTACAGCGGGAGGGCAAGCACCGGGGAGCTGTTTTTT. This gives the protein CASSEYSGRASTGELFF. This rearrangement joins TRBV10-2 to TRBJ2-2, with TRBD2 identical over 10 bases. CDR1 is WSHSY, CDR2 SAAADI, per germline. Trimming took 1 base from V and 4 from J; bases not matched to a gene: 6. This CDR3 spans 17 amino acids.

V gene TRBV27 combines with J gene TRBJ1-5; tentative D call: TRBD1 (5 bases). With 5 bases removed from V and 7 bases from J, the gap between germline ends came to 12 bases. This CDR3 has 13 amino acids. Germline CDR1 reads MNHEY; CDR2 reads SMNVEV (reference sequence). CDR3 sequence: CASSPPGGQPQHF. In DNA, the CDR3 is TGTGCCAGCAGTCCACCGGGGGGGCAGCCCCAGCATTTT.